The next 4 T cell receptor beta chains were all read from a single sample in a study of T cell responses to AZD1222 COVID-19 vaccine. Sequenced by immunoSEQ multiplex PCR; TCRdb stores in-frame clones only, minus some. Here the sample spans about 130,000 clones, 94% being singletons. Sequencing was performed on peripheral blood, taken on day 0 of AZD1222 vaccination. The receptor set was obtained from an adult in good health.

In nucleotides, the CDR3 is TGTGCCTGGAAATGGACACGGAGTTCTGAAGCTTTCTTT. Residues: CAWKWTRSSEAFF. The rearrangement links TRBV30 to TRBJ1-1, with D perhaps matching TRBD1 (5 bases). Trimming cost V 4 bases and J 6 bases, with 15 bases left between them. The germline gives CDR1 GTSNPN, CDR2 SVGIG (reference sequence). The CDR3 has 13 residues.

V and J are TRBV6-5 and TRBJ2-7; maybe TRBD2 (6 bases). CDR1 is MNHEY and CDR2 is SVGAGI in the germline V gene. The CDR3 is made up of 13 amino acids. The V gene lost 7 bases and the J gene lost 7 bases, with 17 bases spanning the gap. This CDR3 reads CASTRSSGGEQYF. The CDR3 DNA reads TGTGCCAGCACTCGAAGTAGCGGTGGGGAGCAGTACTTC.

V is TRBV11-2 and J is TRBJ1-1; a possible D gene is TRBD1 (5 bases). This CDR3 comprises 15 residues. Germline CDR1 SGHAT, CDR2 FQNNGV. Deletions cut 5 bases from V and 7 bases from J, with 20 bases between. The CDR3 region has the DNA TGTGCCAGCAGCGAACCCCCCCCCAGGGAGGGTGAAGCTTTCTTT. Its translation: CASSEPPPREGEAFF. The full variable domain, rest sourced from reference TRBV11-2 and TRBJ1-1, is EAGVAQSPRYKIIEKRQSVAFWCNPISGHATLYWYQQILGQGPKLLIQFQNNGVVDDSQLPKDRFSAERLKGVDSTLKIQPAKLEDSAVYLCASSEPPPREGEAFFGQGTRLTVV.

This chain joins TRBV7-2 and TRBJ2-3; TRBD1 matches 7 bases. The V gene's germline CDR1 is SGHTA and CDR2 FQGNSA. The CDR3 extends over 16 amino acids. Trimming took 5 bases from V and 8 from J; bases not matched to a gene: 16. This CDR3 reads CASSPHEGGAWGTQYF. CDR3 DNA: TGTGCCAGCAGCCCCCACGAAGGGGGCGCTTGGGGTACGCAGTATTTT. Using reference TRBV7-2 and TRBJ2-3 for the parts outside the CDR3, the full variable domain is GAGVSQSPSNKVTEKGKDVELRCDPISGHTALYWYRQSLGQGLEFLIYFQGNSAPDKSGLPSDRFSAERTGGSVSTLTIQRTQQEDSAVYLCASSPHEGGAWGTQYFGPGTRLTVL.